The 14 T cell receptor beta chains presented below share a single source sample, sequenced in a study of blood T cells in healthy people across ages. The use of a sample-barcoded 5' primer and a J-beta primer mix characterized a second PCR of 7 to 11 cycles. TCRdb redid the calling of the 5' RACE reads with MiXCR, one entry per CDR3 protein. The repertoire has 800,000 to 950,000 distinct CDR3 sequences, almost 30% of them found once; the top ten carry about 9.4%. The same data also went into a second study, on T cells of mothers and their children.

The sequencing input was blood. These receptors all stem from a woman between 40 and 50 years old in good health.

This clonotype was observed many times. V usage is TRBV6-4 and J usage is TRBJ2-6; D is unresolved. The germline V gene encodes CDR1 MRHNA and CDR2 SNTAGT. CDR3 length equals 15 residues. The V end was cut by 2 bases, the J end by 3 bases, with 8 bases between. CDR3 amino acids: CASSDRADGANVLTF. DNA of the CDR3: TGTGCCAGCAGTGACAGGGCCGATGGGGCCAACGTCCTGACTTTC.

Only a few counts were recorded for this clonotype. V is TRBV9 and J is TRBJ2-5; D possibly corresponds to TRBD1 (5 bases). Germline assignment: CDR1 SGDLS and CDR2 YYNGEE. The CDR3 spans 15 residues. Trimming stripped 0 bases from V and 5 bases from J, with 14 bases between. CDR3 residues: CASSVAGGALETQYF. Written as DNA, the CDR3 is TGTGCCAGCAGCGTAGCGGGTGGGGCGTTGGAGACCCAGTACTTC.

This clonotype has at least ten counts. The chain couples TRBV4-3 to TRBJ1-2, with D possibly being TRBD1 (6 bases). The CDR3 length is 16 residues. Trimming removed 0 bases from V and 2 bases from J, with 13 bases in between. The V gene's germline CDR1 is LGHNA and CDR2 YSLEER. CDR3 sequence reads: CASSQDGATGNYGYTF. The CDR3 DNA reads TGCGCCAGCAGCCAAGATGGGGCGACAGGAAACTATGGCTACACCTTC.

The J gene is TRBJ1-2, the V gene TRBV7-2, with 10 bases fitting TRBD1. The CDR3 has 14 amino acids. Germline CDR1 is SGHTA and CDR2 is FQGNSA. After removal of 4 bases from V and 5 bases from J, the junction contained 4 bases not matched to a gene. CDR3 sequence reads: CASSSGQGEYGYTF. The DNA for the CDR3 is TGTGCCAGCAGCTCCGGACAGGGGGAATATGGCTACACCTTC.

The chain uses TRBV7-8 and TRBJ1-5, with 7 nucleotides matching TRBD1. The CDR3 extends over 15 amino acids. Per germline, CDR1 SGHVS and CDR2 FQNEAQ. The V and J ends lost 0 bases and 3 bases, in that order; junction bases with no gene match: 2. The CDR3 loop reads CASSLAGGVNQPQHF. The DNA for the CDR3 is TGTGCCAGCAGCTTAGCAGGGGGCGTCAATCAGCCCCAGCATTTT. The full variable domain, rest sourced from reference TRBV7-8 and TRBJ1-5, is GAGVSQSPRYKVAKRGQDVALRCDPISGHVSLFWYQQALGQGPEFLTYFQNEAQLDKSGLPSDRFFAERPEGSVSTLKIQRTQQEDSAVYLCASSLAGGVNQPQHFGDGTRLSIL.

This clonotype was observed a few times. The genes are TRBV7-9 and TRBJ1-6; D remains unclear. CDR3 length equals 14 residues. The germline CDR1 and CDR2 sequences are SEHNR and FQNEAQ (reference sequence). V lost 3 bases to trimming and J lost 7 bases, with 10 bases between them. CDR3 region: CASSFGPNNSPLHF. DNA of the CDR3: TGTGCCAGCAGCTTTGGACCGAACAATTCACCCCTCCACTTT.

A word on this clonotype: A single base separates this from a much larger clone, so it may be a read error. The J gene is TRBJ2-7, the V gene TRBV7-9; maybe TRBD1 (6 bases). The CDR3 runs 15 residues. Germline CDR1 is SEHNR and CDR2 is FQNEAQ (reference sequence). Trimming took off 5 bases at V and 2 bases at J, with 16 bases between the two ends. The CDR3 coding sequence is TGTGCCAGCAGCCCATACAGGGATGGGGCCTACGAGCAGTACTTC. Its translation is CASSPYRDGAYEQYF.

In its sample, this clonotype was seen many times. The chain links TRBV20-1 to TRBJ1-6, with no clear D. Between the trimmed V and J ends, which lost 6 bases and 0 bases, there was a span of 12 bases. Looked up from germline, CDR1 is DFQATT and CDR2 is SNEGSKA (reference sequence). CDR3 size: 15 residues. DNA of the CDR3: TGCAGTGCGCAGATTGGGAGCTCCTATAATTCACCCCTCCACTTT. This gives the protein CSAQIGSSYNSPLHF.

This clonotype was detected only a few times. This chain connects TRBV5-1 to TRBJ1-1; 9 bases match TRBD1. J was trimmed by 3 bases and V by 2 bases; bases with no gene match: 5. The CDR3 length is 15 residues. CDR1 SGHRS and CDR2 YFSETQ come from the germline V gene. The CDR3 bases are TGCGCCAGCAGCTTTTCCGGGACAGGGCACACTGAAGCTTTCTTT. Residues: CASSFSGTGHTEAFF.

This clonotype has a handful of counts. This chain connects TRBV4-3 to TRBJ1-2; possible D gene TRBD1, 5 bases. Trimming removed 0 bases at V and 5 bases at J, with 13 bases between. Per the germline V gene, CDR1 is LGHNA and CDR2 is YSLEER. This CDR3 has 15 amino acids. CDR3: CASSQDQAGGYGYTF. DNA for the CDR3: TGCGCCAGCAGCCAAGATCAGGCCGGGGGATATGGCTACACCTTC.

Concerning this clonotype: A much larger clone lies a single base off, so this may be a read error. The rearrangement uses TRBV20-1 and TRBJ2-5, with TRBD2 matching 9 bases. V lost 2 bases, J lost 5 bases, and 12 bases stayed unmatched. Per germline, CDR1 DFQATT and CDR2 SNEGSKA (reference sequence). The CDR3 runs to 16 residues. The chain's CDR3 is CSARRGRGGAGETQYF. The CDR3 DNA reads as TGCAGTGCTAGAAGGGGTCGCGGGGGGGCCGGTGAGACCCAGTACTTC.

There are a few counts of this clonotype. The V and J genes are TRBV28 and TRBJ1-1, with D hard to call. Per the germline V gene, CDR1 is MDHEN and CDR2 is SYDVKM. V was pared by 10 bases and J by 1 base, with 13 bases between. This CDR3 spans 13 amino acids. CDR3 in DNA: TGTGCCACCGGAGGAGTGCCGAACACTGAAGCTTTCTTT. Translating gives CATGGVPNTEAFF.

The chain employs TRBV6-5 and TRBJ2-7; 13 bases line up with TRBD2. The V gene end was trimmed by 4 bases and the J gene end by 9 bases; junction bases not matched to a gene: 9. Germline CDR1 reads MNHEY; CDR2 reads SVGAGI. The CDR3 runs 15 residues. CDR3 in amino acids: CASSSRTSGGLGQYF. In DNA, the CDR3 is TGTGCCAGCAGTTCCAGGACTAGCGGGGGTCTTGGGCAGTACTTC.

A few counts support this clonotype. This chain connects TRBV20-1 to TRBJ1-5, with D maybe TRBD1 (5 bases). Looked up from germline, CDR1 is DFQATT and CDR2 is SNEGSKA (reference sequence). V lost 4 bases and J lost 5, with 12 bases in between. CDR3 length: 13 residues. CDR3 protein: CSATSDSDQPQHF. The CDR3 DNA sequence: TGCAGTGCTACTAGTGACAGCGATCAGCCCCAGCATTTT.